These T cell receptor beta chains were read from a single sample in a study of PD-L1 blockade in urothelial cancer. Clones were sequenced by immunoSEQ multiplex PCR, and TCRdb holds only the in-frame ones, with some missing. The sample carries about 35,000 clones, more than 35% recorded once. The material was tumor tissue, obtained before atezolizumab (anti-PD-L1) treatment. Source of these receptors: a man in his 60s with urothelial cancer. Each CDR3 is given with its conserved first and last residue. Each record gives: CDR3 DNA, CDR3 protein, D gene, V gene, clone size, J gene, CDR3 length. A D gene is named only where the DNA matches it firmly. A row's size may be missing; if present it is once, few, many or a size class.

TGTGCCAGTAGACGGGACAGGGGACCTTATAGCAATCAGCCCCAGCATTTT,CASRRDRGPYSNQPQHF,TRBD1,TRBV19,few,TRBJ1-5,17
TGTGCCAGTAGTATAGCAGGGACCTACAATGAGCAGTTCTTC,CASSIAGTYNEQFF,-,TRBV19,few,TRBJ2-1,14
TGTGCCAGCAGCTCGACAGGGGCCATCCGGGGTGGCTACACCTTC,CASSSTGAIRGGYTF,TRBD1,TRBV6-8,-,TRBJ1-2,15
TGCGCCAGCAGTGAGTCGACGGGGGTATGGCAGTTCTTC,CASSESTGVWQFF,-,TRBV10-2,-,TRBJ2-1,13
TGCGCCAGCAGATCTGACCCAGGTCTCTACGAGCAGTACTTC,CASRSDPGLYEQYF,-,TRBV5-1,-,TRBJ2-7,14
TGTGCCTGGGGACCGGGACAGGGATATCAGCCCCAGCATTTT,CAWGPGQGYQPQHF,TRBD1,TRBV30,-,TRBJ1-5,14
TGTGCCAGCAGCCCCTTTGGGCAGCCCCAGCATTTT,CASSPFGQPQHF,-,TRBV9,-,TRBJ1-5,12
TGTGCCAGCAGTTTAACCCAGGTCTATGGCTACACCTTC,CASSLTQVYGYTF,-,TRBV28,few,TRBJ1-2,13
TGTGCCTGGAGTGTACTTGGACAGGGGAACACTGAAGCTTTCTTT,CAWSVLGQGNTEAFF,TRBD1,TRBV30,-,TRBJ1-1,15
TGTGCCAGCAGTGCCCTCTACAATGAGCAGTTCTTC,CASSALYNEQFF,-,TRBV25-1,few,TRBJ2-1,12
TGTGCCAGCAGTTCACCCGGGGCCAATCAGCCCCAGCATTTT,CASSSPGANQPQHF,-,TRBV28,-,TRBJ1-5,14
TGTGCCTGGAGTCGGGGGGCGGAACCGACCCAGTACTTC,CAWSRGAEPTQYF,-,TRBV30,many,TRBJ2-5,13
TGCGCCAGCAGCCGGGACTATGTGGCCGGGGAGCTGTTTTTT,CASSRDYVAGELFF,TRBD2,TRBV5-1,-,TRBJ2-2,14
TGTGCCAGCAGCGGCCTGGGACTAGCGGTCTACAATGAGCAGTTCTTC,CASSGLGLAVYNEQFF,TRBD2,TRBV11-3,few,TRBJ2-1,16
TGCAGCGTTGAAGGAATAGCGAGGTTGTTGTACAATGAGCAGTTCTTC,CSVEGIARLLYNEQFF,-,TRBV29-1,once,TRBJ2-1,16
TGCGCCAGCAGTGAACTACATAGCAATCAGCCCCAGCATTTT,CASSELHSNQPQHF,-,TRBV10-2,-,TRBJ1-5,14
TGTGCCAGTAGTTCCTCCCGGCGGGGGGCCACAGATACGCAGTATTTT,CASSSSRRGATDTQYF,TRBD2,TRBV19,-,TRBJ2-3,16
TGCGCCAGCAGCCAAGACAGTATCAATCAGCCCCAGCATTTT,CASSQDSINQPQHF,-,TRBV5-1,few,TRBJ1-5,14
TGTGCCACCAAGGATGGGGATTCACCCCTCCACTTT,CATKDGDSPLHF,-,TRBV19,-,TRBJ1-6,12
TGTGCCAGCAGCTCCTACTCCGGGCAGGGGAAGGCTTTCTTT,CASSSYSGQGKAFF,-,TRBV11-3,-,TRBJ1-1,14
TGTGCCAGCAGGACCACGGACAGAAACACTGAAGCTTTCTTT,CASRTTDRNTEAFF,-,TRBV6-8,few,TRBJ1-1,14
TGTGCCAGCACCCTTACCCAGGGGGCCAACGTCCTGACTTTC,CASTLTQGANVLTF,-,TRBV28,-,TRBJ2-6,14
TGTGCCAGCAGTTTAAACGTGGACACTGAAGCTTTCTTT,CASSLNVDTEAFF,-,TRBV28,-,TRBJ1-1,13
TGCGCCAGCAGCCTCACAGGGGGCGGTCAGCCCCAGCATTTT,CASSLTGGGQPQHF,TRBD1,TRBV4-1,many,TRBJ1-5,14
TGTGCCAGTAGTACAGACCGACCAACTAACTATGGCTACACCTTC,CASSTDRPTNYGYTF,-,TRBV19,-,TRBJ1-2,15
TGTGCCAGCAGCCTAGGGGGGGCAGGGAGCAGTCAGCCCCAGCATTTT,CASSLGGAGSSQPQHF,-,TRBV11-3,many,TRBJ1-5,16
TGTGCCAGCAGCTTAGATATGGCGAGGGGATACTACGAGCAGTACTTC,CASSLDMARGYYEQYF,-,TRBV7-4,-,TRBJ2-7,16
TGTGCCTGGGCCTCCCGCAGGGGCTCCTACAATGAGCAGTTCTTC,CAWASRRGSYNEQFF,-,TRBV30,medium-sized,TRBJ2-1,15
TGTGCCAGTAGTCTTCGGGGCAGGGCCACCTCCAAGCCCCAGCATTTT,CASSLRGRATSKPQHF,-,TRBV19,-,TRBJ1-5,16
TGTGCCTGGAGTACAGGGGGGAACTATGGCTACACCTTC,CAWSTGGNYGYTF,TRBD1,TRBV30,-,TRBJ1-2,13
TGTGCCAGCAGTACGGGACAGGGGGTGGGCACAGATACGCAGTATTTT,CASSTGQGVGTDTQYF,TRBD1,TRBV6-8,few,TRBJ2-3,16
TGTGCCACCCAAGATGGGCAGGACAATTCACCCCTCCACTTT,CATQDGQDNSPLHF,-,TRBV6-8,many,TRBJ1-6,14
TGTGCCAGCAGTCCCGGACAGGGGCGGTATGGCTACACCTTC,CASSPGQGRYGYTF,TRBD1,TRBV28,few,TRBJ1-2,14
TGTGCTAGTGGTTCGGGCAACAGGGTAGGAAGCAATCAGCCCCAGCATTTT,CASGSGNRVGSNQPQHF,-,TRBV12-5,-,TRBJ1-5,17
TGTGCTAGTGGAAGGGACAGGGGCCTCACCACTGAAGCTTTCTTT,CASGRDRGLTTEAFF,TRBD1,TRBV12-5,-,TRBJ1-1,15
TGTGCCATCAGTGAACAGGGGGCCACAGATACGCAGTATTTT,CAISEQGATDTQYF,TRBD1,TRBV10-3,-,TRBJ2-3,14
TGTGCTAGTGGTTTGGTGGCGACAGCTGGCTACACCTTC,CASGLVATAGYTF,-,TRBV12-5,few,TRBJ1-2,13
TGTGCCATCAGAATAGACAGGGATTCTGAAGCTTTCTTT,CAIRIDRDSEAFF,TRBD1,TRBV6-8,-,TRBJ1-1,13
TGTGCCAGCAGCCCGGGACAGACGAGCCAAGAGACCCAGTACTTC,CASSPGQTSQETQYF,TRBD1,TRBV14,-,TRBJ2-5,15
TGTGCCAGCGTTTATTCGACAGGGGGGGCCTACGAGCAGTACTTC,CASVYSTGGAYEQYF,TRBD1,TRBV28,once,TRBJ2-7,15
TGTGCCAGCTCACCCCTTACGGGAGGCCAAGAGACCCAGTACTTC,CASSPLTGGQETQYF,TRBD2,TRBV18,-,TRBJ2-5,15
TGTGCCAGCAGTGGGGGGCTGAACACCGGGGAGCTGTTTTTT,CASSGGLNTGELFF,-,TRBV6-8,-,TRBJ2-2,14
TGTGCCAGCAGTTTACGGCGGAACTCCTACGAGCAGTACTTC,CASSLRRNSYEQYF,-,TRBV27,-,TRBJ2-7,14
TGTGCCAGCTCACCCCCTAGCAGGGTCCGCTACGAGCAGTACTTC,CASSPPSRVRYEQYF,-,TRBV18,-,TRBJ2-7,15
TGTGCCTGGAGTTCGTGGACAGAAAATTCACCCCTCCACTTT,CAWSSWTENSPLHF,-,TRBV30,-,TRBJ1-6,14
TGCGCCAGCAGCGCGCCAACACCGAACACTGAAGCTTTCTTT,CASSAPTPNTEAFF,-,TRBV5-1,-,TRBJ1-1,14
TGTGCCAGCCAAGACCAGGGGCTCGGCTACACCTTC,CASQDQGLGYTF,-,TRBV19,-,TRBJ1-2,12
TGTGCCATCAGAGGACTAGCGGGGGTTGGATTTGGGGCCAACGTCCTGACTTTC,CAIRGLAGVGFGANVLTF,TRBD2,TRBV6-8,-,TRBJ2-6,18
TGTGCCAGCAAACAGTTCTATAATTCACCCCTCCACTTT,CASKQFYNSPLHF,-,TRBV7-1,many,TRBJ1-6,13
TGCGCCAGCAGCTTGGGTACAGGCGTGAACACTGAAGCTTTCTTT,CASSLGTGVNTEAFF,-,TRBV5-1,-,TRBJ1-1,15
TGTGCCAGCAGTTTATCCCCACTCCTAGGAGCTTTCTTT,CASSLSPLLGAFF,-,TRBV28,medium-sized,TRBJ1-1,13
TGTGCCAGTAGTACCCGGCAACGCTCTGGAAACACCATATATTTT,CASSTRQRSGNTIYF,-,TRBV19,-,TRBJ1-3,15
TGCAGCGTCGGAACAGGGGCCTACGAGCAGTACTTC,CSVGTGAYEQYF,TRBD1,TRBV29-1,-,TRBJ2-7,12
TGTGCCAGCAGTCCGTATAGCAATCAGCCCCAGCATTTT,CASSPYSNQPQHF,-,TRBV6-8,few,TRBJ1-5,13
TGTGCCTCCTCAGGACAGGGGGCAATTGGCTACACCTTC,CASSGQGAIGYTF,TRBD1,TRBV30,once,TRBJ1-2,13
TGCGCCAGCAGCCCCCAGTGGACAGGGGGCAATGAGCAGTTCTTC,CASSPQWTGGNEQFF,TRBD1,TRBV4-1,-,TRBJ2-1,15
TGTGCCAGCAGCCAAGATAAACTGCCCGGGGAGACCCAGTACTTC,CASSQDKLPGETQYF,-,TRBV14,-,TRBJ2-5,15
TGTGCCAGCTCACCGAAGGACGGGGAGACCCAGTACTTC,CASSPKDGETQYF,-,TRBV18,-,TRBJ2-5,13
TGTGCCAGCAGTTTGTTTAAGGCAGGGGACACAGATACGCAGTATTTT,CASSLFKAGDTDTQYF,-,TRBV28,-,TRBJ2-3,16